This T cell receptor (beta chain) was recovered during a study of blood T cell repertoires in COVID-19. Turning to the study itself: Both acute and convalescent COVID-19 samples were obtained from the United States, Italy and Spain.

Profiled with immunoSEQ multiplex PCR; TCRdb holds only in-frame clones, not every one. The sample records roughly 340,000 clones, roughly 86% being singletons. The length of the CDR3 is 20 residues. After removal of 5 bases from V and 0 bases from J, the junction contained 13 bases not matched to a gene. The germline V gene encodes CDR1 SGHNT and CDR2 YENEEA. Patients at the Seattle site were enrolled during active infection and followed longitudinally. The chain uses TRBV11-3 and TRBJ2-2; 12 bases map to TRBD2. The sequencing input was peripheral blood. The sequence was collected from a woman in her sixties or seventies with COVID-19, enrolled during active disease. The CDR3 DNA sequence: TGTGCCAGCAGCCCGGGAGGGACTAGCGGGCGAAATCCGAACACCGGGGAGCTGTTTTTT. Translation gives CASSPGGTSGRNPNTGELFF.